This T cell receptor beta chain was sequenced in a study of neurological immune-mediated disorders. Trimming shortened V by 2 bases and J by 1 base, and 9 bases separated the two germline ends. The CDR3 is 14 residues long. Germline V gene sequence: CDR1 SGHRS, CDR2 YFSETQ. This clonotype appeared many times. What it binds is not known. General study points: Sharing of CDR3 amino acid sequences among expanded clones across subjects was absent, suggesting private repertoires in all groups.

The cDNA was produced through 5'RACE with 10-nucleotide random UMIs. TCRdb redid the calling of the 5' RACE reads with MiXCR, one entry per CDR3 protein. The sample includes roughly 60,000 distinct CDR3 sequences, more than 7.5% of them seen just once. Time point in this sample: longitudinal time-point 2. The unsorted libraries were generated from a total of 2 million PBMCs, which had been stored in RNAlater at -80 C. The TCR originated in a man aged 25 to 40 in good health. The specimen sequenced was PBMCs. The chain is built from TRBV5-1 and TRBJ1-1; tentative D call: TRBD1 (5 bases). Here the CDR3 reads CASSFRVRNTEAFF. DNA for the CDR3: TGCGCCAGCAGCTTCAGGGTGAGGAACACTGAAGCTTTCTTT.